The clone carrying this T cell receptor beta chain turned up a few times. What it binds is not known. TCRdb used MiXCR to reprocess the reads, holding one entry per CDR3 protein. The table lists approximately 160,000 distinct CDR3 sequences, roughly 18% of them singletons. The sample belongs to a study of T cell repertoires in cytomegalovirus infection. Study in general: Evidence of both CMV infection and a matching HLA type came from public TCR beta signatures. Notes on the study in general: CMV-specific HLA-C-restricted TCR beta clonotypes dominated the ex vivo response. Totalled public TCR beta family frequency picked out people who carried CMV plus the relevant HLA.

CDR3 size: 15 residues. V trimming: 1 base; J trimming: 3 bases; junction bases outside the gene matches: 6. The germline V gene has CDR1 SGHTA and CDR2 FQGNSA. The V call is TRBV7-2, the J call TRBJ2-7, with 7 bases that match TRBD2. This receptor was identified in a human donor in good health (CMV status not recorded). Some clones in this sample may be carry-over from other donors' samples. The source material was CD8+ T cells from PBMCs. This chain's CDR3 is CASSLEVGGNYEQYF. The CDR3 DNA reads TGTGCCAGCAGCTTAGAAGTGGGGGGGAACTACGAGCAGTACTTC.